The clone carrying this TCR beta chain was recorded a few times. TCRdb keeps only in-frame clones here, not all; method: immunoSEQ multiplex PCR. The sample shows hundreds of thousands of clones, about nine tenths of them seen only once. Participants were aged about 18 to 89 years from more than 20 US areas. The germline CDR1 and CDR2 sequences are SGHTS and YDEGEE. The CDR3 has 15 residues. V was cut by 1 base and J by 0 bases, with 10 bases left in between. This specimen comes from a study of blood T cell repertoires in COVID-19. Across the study: From T cells, B-cell-depleted T cells, or PBMCs came the material, which was cDNA or gDNA.

Material: PBMCs or T cells enriched from blood (not recorded which). This clonotype was obtained from a woman younger than 30 who had recovered from COVID-19. This chain joins TRBV5-8 and TRBJ1-2; D remains unclear. The CDR3 DNA reads TGTGCCAGCAGCTTGAAGAGCAAAGCTAACTATGGCTACACCTTC. As protein: CASSLKSKANYGYTF.